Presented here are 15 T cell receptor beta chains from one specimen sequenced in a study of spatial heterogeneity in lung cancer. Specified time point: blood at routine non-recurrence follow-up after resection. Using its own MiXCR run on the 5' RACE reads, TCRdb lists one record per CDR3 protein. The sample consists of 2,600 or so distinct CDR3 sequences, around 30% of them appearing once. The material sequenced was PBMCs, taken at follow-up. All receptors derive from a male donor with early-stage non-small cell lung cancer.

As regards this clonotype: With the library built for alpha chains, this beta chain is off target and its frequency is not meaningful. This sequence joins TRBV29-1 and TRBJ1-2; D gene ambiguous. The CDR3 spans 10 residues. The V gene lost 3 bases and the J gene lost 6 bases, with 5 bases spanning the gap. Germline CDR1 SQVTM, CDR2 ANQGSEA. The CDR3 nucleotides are TGCAGCGTTGACCAGAATGGCTACACCTTC. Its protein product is CSVDQNGYTF.

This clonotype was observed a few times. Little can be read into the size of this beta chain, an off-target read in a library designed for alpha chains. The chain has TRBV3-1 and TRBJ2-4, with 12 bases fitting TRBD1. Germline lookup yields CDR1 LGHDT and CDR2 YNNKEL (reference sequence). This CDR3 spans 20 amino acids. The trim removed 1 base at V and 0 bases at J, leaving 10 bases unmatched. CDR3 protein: CASSQGHGTGGPPAKNIQYF. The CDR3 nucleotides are TGTGCCAGCAGCCAAGGGCATGGGACAGGGGGCCCCCCAGCCAAAAACATTCAGTACTTC.

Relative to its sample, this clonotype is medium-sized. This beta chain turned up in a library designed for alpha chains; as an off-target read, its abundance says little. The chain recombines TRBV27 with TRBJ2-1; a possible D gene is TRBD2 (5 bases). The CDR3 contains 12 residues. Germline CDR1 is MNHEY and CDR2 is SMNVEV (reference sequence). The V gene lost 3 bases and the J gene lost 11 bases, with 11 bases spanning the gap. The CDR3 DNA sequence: TGTGCCAGCAGTTTCCCCGGACTCCAGCAGTTCTTC. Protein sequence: CASSFPGLQQFF.

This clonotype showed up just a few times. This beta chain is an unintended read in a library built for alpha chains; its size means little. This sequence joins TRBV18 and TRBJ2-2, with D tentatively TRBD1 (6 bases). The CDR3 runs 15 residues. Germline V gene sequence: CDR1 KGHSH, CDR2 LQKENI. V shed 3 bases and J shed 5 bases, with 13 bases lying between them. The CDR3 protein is CASSPGGGQTGELFF. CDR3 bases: TGTGCCAGCTCACCCGGCGGAGGACAGACCGGGGAGCTGTTTTTT.

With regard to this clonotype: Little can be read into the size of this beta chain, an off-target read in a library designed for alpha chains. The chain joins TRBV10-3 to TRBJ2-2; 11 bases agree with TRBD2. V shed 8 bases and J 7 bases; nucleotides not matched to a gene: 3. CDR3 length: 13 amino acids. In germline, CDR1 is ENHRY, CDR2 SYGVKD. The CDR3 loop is CAIATSGSGELFF. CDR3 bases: TGTGCCATCGCAACTAGCGGGAGCGGGGAGCTGTTTTTT.

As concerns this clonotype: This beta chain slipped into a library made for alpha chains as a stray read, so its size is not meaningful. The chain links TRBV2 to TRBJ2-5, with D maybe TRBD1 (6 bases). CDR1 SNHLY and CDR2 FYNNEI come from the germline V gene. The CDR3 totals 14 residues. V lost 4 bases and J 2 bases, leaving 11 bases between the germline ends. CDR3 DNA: TGTGCCAGCAGTGCACAGGGAGCACAAGAGACCCAGTACTTC. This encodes CASSAQGAQETQYF. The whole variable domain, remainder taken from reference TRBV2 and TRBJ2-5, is EPEVTQTPSHQVTQMGQEVILRCVPISNHLYFYWYRQILGQKVEFLVSFYNNEISEKSEIFDDQFSVERPDGSNFTLKIRSTKLEDSAMYFCASSAQGAQETQYFGPGTRLLVL.

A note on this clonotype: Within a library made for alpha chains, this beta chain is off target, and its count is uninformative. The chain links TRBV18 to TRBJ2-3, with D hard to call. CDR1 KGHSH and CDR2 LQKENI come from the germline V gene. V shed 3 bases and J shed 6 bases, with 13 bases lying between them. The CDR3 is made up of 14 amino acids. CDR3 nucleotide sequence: TGTGCCAGCTCACCCACCTCTAGGCCGGATACGCAGTATTTT. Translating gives CASSPTSRPDTQYF.

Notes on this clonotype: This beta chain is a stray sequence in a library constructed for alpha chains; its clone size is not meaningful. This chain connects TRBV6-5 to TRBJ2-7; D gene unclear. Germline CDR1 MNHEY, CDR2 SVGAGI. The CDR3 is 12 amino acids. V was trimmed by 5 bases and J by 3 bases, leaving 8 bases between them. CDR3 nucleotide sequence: TGTGCCAGCAGTCCACAGAACTACGAGCAGTACTTC. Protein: CASSPQNYEQYF.

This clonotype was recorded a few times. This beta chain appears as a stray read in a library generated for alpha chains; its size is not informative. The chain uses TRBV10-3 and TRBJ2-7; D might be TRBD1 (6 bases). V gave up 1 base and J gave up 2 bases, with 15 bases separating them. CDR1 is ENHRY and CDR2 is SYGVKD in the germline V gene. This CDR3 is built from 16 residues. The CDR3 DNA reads TGTGCCATCAGTGAGTGGGGCCAGGGGCCACCCTACGAGCAGTACTTC. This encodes CAISEWGQGPPYEQYF.

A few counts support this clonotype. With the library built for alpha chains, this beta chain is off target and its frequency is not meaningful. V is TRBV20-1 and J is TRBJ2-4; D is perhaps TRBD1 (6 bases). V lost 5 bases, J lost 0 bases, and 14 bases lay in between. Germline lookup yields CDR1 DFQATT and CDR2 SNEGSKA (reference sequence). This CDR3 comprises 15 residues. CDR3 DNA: TGCAGTGCTCGAAGACAGGATTTAGCCAAAAACATTCAGTACTTC. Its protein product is CSARRQDLAKNIQYF.

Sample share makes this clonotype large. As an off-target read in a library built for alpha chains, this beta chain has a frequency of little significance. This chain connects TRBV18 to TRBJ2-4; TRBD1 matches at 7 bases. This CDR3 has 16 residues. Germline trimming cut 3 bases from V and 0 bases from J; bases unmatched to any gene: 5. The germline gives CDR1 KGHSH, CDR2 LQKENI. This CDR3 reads CASSPLGQLAKNIQYF. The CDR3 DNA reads TGTGCCAGCTCACCGCTGGGACAGTTAGCCAAAAACATTCAGTACTTC. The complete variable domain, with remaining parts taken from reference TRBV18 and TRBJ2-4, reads NAGVMQNPRHLVRRRGQEARLRCSPMKGHSHVYWYRQLPEEGLKFMVYLQKENIIDESGMPKERFSAEFPKEGPSILRIQQVVRGDSAAYFCASSPLGQLAKNIQYFGAGTRLSVL.

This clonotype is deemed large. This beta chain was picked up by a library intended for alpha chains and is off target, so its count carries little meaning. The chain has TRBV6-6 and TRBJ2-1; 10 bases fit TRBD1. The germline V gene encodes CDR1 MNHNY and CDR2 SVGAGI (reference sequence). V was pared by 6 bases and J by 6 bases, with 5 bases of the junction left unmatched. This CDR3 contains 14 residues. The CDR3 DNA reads TGTGCCAGCAGACCGGGACAGGGGTTCAATGAGCAGTTCTTC. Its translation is CASRPGQGFNEQFF.

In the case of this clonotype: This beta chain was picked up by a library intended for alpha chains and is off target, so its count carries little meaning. The CDR3 DNA reads TGTGCCAGCAGTTACTCTGGGGAAGGCAGCACAGATACGCAGTATTTT. It yields the protein CASSYSGEGSTDTQYF. The gene calls are TRBV6-2 or TRBV6-3 and TRBJ2-3; no reliable D call. There are 16 residues in the CDR3. The germline V gene encodes CDR1 MNHEY and CDR2 SVGEGT. V was trimmed by 0 bases and J by 0 bases, leaving 10 bases between them.

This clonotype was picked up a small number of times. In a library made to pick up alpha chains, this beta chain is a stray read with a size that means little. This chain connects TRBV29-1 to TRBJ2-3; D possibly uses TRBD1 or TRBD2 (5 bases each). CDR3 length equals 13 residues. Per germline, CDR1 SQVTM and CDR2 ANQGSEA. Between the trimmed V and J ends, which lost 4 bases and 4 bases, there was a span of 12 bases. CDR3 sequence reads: CSVGGILADTQYF. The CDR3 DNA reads TGCAGCGTTGGGGGGATCCTAGCAGATACGCAGTATTTT.

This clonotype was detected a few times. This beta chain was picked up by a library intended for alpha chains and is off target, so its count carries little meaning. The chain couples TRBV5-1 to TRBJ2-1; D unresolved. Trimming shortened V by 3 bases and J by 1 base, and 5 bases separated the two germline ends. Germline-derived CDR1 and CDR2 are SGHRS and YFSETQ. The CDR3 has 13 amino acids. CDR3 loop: CASSSGSYNEQFF. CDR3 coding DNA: TGCGCCAGCAGCTCCGGGTCCTACAATGAGCAGTTCTTC. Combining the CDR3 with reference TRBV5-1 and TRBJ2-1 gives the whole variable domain KAGVTQTPRYLIKTRGQQVTLSCSPISGHRSVSWYQQTPGQGLQFLFEYFSETQRNKGNFPGRFSGRQFSNSRSEMNVSTLELGDSALYLCASSSGSYNEQFFGPGTRLTVL.